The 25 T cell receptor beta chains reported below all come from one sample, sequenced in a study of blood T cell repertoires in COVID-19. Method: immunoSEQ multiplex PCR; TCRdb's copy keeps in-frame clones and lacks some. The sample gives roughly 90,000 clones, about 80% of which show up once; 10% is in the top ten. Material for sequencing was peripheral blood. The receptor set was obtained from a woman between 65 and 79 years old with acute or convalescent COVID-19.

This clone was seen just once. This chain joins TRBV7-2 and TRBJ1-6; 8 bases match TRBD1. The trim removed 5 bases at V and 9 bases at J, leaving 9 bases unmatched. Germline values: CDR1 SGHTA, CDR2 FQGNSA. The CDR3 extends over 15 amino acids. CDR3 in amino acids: CASSEPGTGRSPLHF. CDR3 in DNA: TGTGCCAGCAGCGAACCCGGGACAGGTCGTTCACCCCTCCACTTT.

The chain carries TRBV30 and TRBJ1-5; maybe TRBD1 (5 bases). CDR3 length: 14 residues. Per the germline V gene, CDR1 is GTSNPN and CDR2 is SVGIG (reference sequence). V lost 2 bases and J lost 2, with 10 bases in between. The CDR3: CAWSPGGGNQPQHF. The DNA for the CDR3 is TGTGCCTGGAGTCCGGGGGGGGGCAATCAGCCCCAGCATTTT. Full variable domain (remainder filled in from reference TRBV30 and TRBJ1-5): SQTIHQWPATLVQPVGSPLSLECTVEGTSNPNLYWYRQAAGRGLQLLFYSVGIGQISSEVPQNLSASRPQDRQFILSSKKLLLSDSGFYLCAWSPGGGNQPQHFGDGTRLSIL.

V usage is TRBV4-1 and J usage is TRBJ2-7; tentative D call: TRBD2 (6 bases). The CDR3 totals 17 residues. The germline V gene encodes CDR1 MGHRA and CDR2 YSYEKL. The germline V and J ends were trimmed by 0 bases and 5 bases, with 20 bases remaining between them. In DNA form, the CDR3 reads TGCGCCAGCAGCCAAGATCTTTCCGGAGGGAGTCTCAACGAGCAGTACTTC. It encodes CASSQDLSGGSLNEQYF.

DNA of the CDR3: TGTGCCAGCAGCCAAACGACAGGGGCGTACACCGGGGAGCTGTTTTTT. As protein: CASSQTTGAYTGELFF. The V gene is TRBV7-6, the J gene TRBJ2-2, with 8 bases aligning to TRBD1. J gave up 3 bases and V 5 bases, and 8 bases lay outside the gene matches. The CDR3 is 16 residues long. The germline gives CDR1 SGHVS, CDR2 FNYEAQ.

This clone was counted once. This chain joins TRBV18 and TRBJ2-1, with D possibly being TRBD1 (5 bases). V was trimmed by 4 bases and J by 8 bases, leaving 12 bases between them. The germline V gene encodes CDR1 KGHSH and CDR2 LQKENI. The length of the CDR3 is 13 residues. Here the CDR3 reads CASSQGVGYEQFF. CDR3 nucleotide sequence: TGTGCCAGCTCACAAGGGGTAGGCTATGAGCAGTTCTTC.

For the CDR3, the DNA is TGTGCCACCCGGATCAGGGCGGGAAACACCATATATTTT. Translating gives CATRIRAGNTIYF. The gene calls are TRBV10-3 and TRBJ1-3; TRBD1 might be the D (5 bases). Germline V CDR1 and CDR2: ENHRY, SYGVKD. V was clipped by 10 bases and J by 4 bases, with 14 bases between them. The CDR3 loop spans 13 amino acids.

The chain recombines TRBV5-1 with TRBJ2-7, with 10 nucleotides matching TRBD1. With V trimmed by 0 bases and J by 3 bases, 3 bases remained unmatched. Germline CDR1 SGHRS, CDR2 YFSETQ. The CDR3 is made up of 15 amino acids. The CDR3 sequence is CASSLATGGNYEQYF. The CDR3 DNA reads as TGCGCCAGCAGCTTGGCGACAGGGGGCAACTACGAGCAGTACTTC.

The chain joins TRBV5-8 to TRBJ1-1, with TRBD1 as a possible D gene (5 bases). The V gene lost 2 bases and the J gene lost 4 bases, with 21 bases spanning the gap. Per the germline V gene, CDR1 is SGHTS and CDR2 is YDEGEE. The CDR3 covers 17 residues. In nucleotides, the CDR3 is TGTGCCAGCAGCTTCGGGTGGATGGAGGGAAGGGGCACTGAAGCTTTCTTT. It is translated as CASSFGWMEGRGTEAFF.

The CDR3 sequence is CASTAADYEQYF. CDR3 in DNA: TGTGCCAGCACCGCGGCAGACTACGAGCAGTACTTC. This chain uses TRBV27 with TRBJ2-7; the D is unclear. CDR1 is MNHEY, CDR2 SMNVEV, per germline (reference sequence). This CDR3 has 12 amino acids. Trimming stripped 7 bases from V and 3 bases from J, with 10 bases between.

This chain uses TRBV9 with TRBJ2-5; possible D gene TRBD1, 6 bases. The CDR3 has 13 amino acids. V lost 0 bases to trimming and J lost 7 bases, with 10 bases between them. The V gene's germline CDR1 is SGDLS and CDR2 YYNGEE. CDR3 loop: CASSVDLRGTQYF. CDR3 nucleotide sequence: TGTGCCAGCAGCGTAGATCTCAGGGGGACCCAGTACTTC. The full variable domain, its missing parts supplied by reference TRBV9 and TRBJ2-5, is DSGVTQTPKHLITATGQRVTLRCSPRSGDLSVYWYQQSLDQGLQFLIQYYNGEERAKGNILERFSAQQFPDLHSELNLSSLELGDSALYFCASSVDLRGTQYFGPGTRLLVL.

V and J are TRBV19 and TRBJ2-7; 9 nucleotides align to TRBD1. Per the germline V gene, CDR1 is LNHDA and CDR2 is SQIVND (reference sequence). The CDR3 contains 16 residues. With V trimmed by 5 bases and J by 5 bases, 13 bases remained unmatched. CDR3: CASSHPAGQGSHEQYF. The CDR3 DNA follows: TGTGCCAGTAGTCACCCCGCGGGACAGGGTTCCCACGAGCAGTACTTC.

The CDR3 DNA sequence: TGTGCCAGCAGTTCCCGGGGACAGGGTTATCAGCCCCAGCATTTT. It yields the protein CASSSRGQGYQPQHF. This chain connects TRBV28 to TRBJ1-5; 9 positions agree with TRBD1. In germline, CDR1 is MDHEN, CDR2 SYDVKM. The length of the CDR3 is 15 residues. J gave up 5 bases and V 4 bases, and 6 bases lay outside the gene matches. The variable domain in full, completed from reference TRBV28 and TRBJ1-5, reads DVKVTQSSRYLVKRTGEKVFLECVQDMDHENMFWYRQDPGLGLRLIYFSYDVKMKEKGDIPEGYSVSREKKERFSLILESASTNQTSMYLCASSSRGQGYQPQHFGDGTRLSIL.

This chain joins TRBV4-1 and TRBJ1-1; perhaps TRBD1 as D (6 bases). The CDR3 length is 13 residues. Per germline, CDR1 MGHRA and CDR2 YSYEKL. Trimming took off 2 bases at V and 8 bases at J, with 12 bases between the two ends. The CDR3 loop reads CASSQQQGKEAFF. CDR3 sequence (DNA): TGCGCCAGCAGCCAACAACAGGGAAAGGAAGCTTTCTTT.

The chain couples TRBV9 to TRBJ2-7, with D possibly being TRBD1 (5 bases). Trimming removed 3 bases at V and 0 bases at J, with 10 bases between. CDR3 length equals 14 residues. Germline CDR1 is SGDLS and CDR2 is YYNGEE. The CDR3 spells CASSEGALSYEQYF. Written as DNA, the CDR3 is TGTGCCAGCAGCGAAGGGGCCCTCTCCTACGAGCAGTACTTC. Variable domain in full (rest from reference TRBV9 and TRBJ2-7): DSGVTQTPKHLITATGQRVTLRCSPRSGDLSVYWYQQSLDQGLQFLIQYYNGEERAKGNILERFSAQQFPDLHSELNLSSLELGDSALYFCASSEGALSYEQYFGPGTRLTVT.

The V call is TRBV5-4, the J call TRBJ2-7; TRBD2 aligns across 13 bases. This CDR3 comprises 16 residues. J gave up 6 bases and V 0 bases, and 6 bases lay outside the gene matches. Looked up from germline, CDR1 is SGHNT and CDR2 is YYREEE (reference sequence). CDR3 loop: CASSLGGLAGVGEQYF. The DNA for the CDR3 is TGTGCCAGCAGCTTGGGAGGACTAGCGGGAGTAGGCGAGCAGTACTTC.

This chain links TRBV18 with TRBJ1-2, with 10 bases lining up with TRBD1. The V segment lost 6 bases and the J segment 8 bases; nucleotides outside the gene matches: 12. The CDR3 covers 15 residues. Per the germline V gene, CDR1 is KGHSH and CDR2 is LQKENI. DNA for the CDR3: TGTGCCAGCTCCCTCGACAGGGGGCAGATCAGCGGCTACACCTTC. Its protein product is CASSLDRGQISGYTF.

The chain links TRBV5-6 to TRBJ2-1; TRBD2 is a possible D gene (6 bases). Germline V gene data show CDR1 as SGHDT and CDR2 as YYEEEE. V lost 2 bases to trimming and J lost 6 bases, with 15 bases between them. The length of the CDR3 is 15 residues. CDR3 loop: CASSFGTSLSNEQFF. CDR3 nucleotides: TGTGCCAGCAGCTTCGGGACTTCGCTTTCCAATGAGCAGTTCTTC.

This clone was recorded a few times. CDR3 DNA: TGCAGCGTTGACAGATACAATGAGCAGTTCTTC. Amino acids: CSVDRYNEQFF. The gene calls are TRBV29-1 and TRBJ2-1; D uncertain. The CDR3 loop spans 11 amino acids. V was shortened by 3 bases and J by 4 bases, with 4 bases between the two germline ends. The germline V gene has CDR1 SQVTM and CDR2 ANQGSEA.

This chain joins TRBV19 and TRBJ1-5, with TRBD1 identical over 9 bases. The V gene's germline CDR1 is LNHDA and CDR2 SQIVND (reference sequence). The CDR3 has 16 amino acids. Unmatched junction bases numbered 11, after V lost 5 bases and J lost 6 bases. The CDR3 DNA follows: TGTGCCAGTAGTCTCCACGGGACAGGGATATTTCAGCCCCAGCATTTT. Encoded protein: CASSLHGTGIFQPQHF. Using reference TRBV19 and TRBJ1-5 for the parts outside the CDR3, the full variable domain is DGGITQSPKYLFRKEGQNVTLSCEQNLNHDAMYWYRQDPGQGLRLIYYSQIVNDFQKGDIAEGYSVSREKKESFPLTVTSAQKNPTAFYLCASSLHGTGIFQPQHFGDGTRLSIL.

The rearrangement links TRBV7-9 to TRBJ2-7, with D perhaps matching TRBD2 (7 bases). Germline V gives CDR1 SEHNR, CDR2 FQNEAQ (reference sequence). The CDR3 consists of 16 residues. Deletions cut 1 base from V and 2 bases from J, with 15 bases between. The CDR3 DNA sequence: TGTGCCAGCAGCTTAGAGGGGGGGCTTGAACCCTACGAGCAGTACTTC. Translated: CASSLEGGLEPYEQYF.

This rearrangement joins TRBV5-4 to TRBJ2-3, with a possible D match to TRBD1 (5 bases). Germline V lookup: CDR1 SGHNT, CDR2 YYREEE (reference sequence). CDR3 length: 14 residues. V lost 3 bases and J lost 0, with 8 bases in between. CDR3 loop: CASSWGGSTDTQYF. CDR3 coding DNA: TGTGCCAGCAGCTGGGGCGGTAGCACAGATACGCAGTATTTT.

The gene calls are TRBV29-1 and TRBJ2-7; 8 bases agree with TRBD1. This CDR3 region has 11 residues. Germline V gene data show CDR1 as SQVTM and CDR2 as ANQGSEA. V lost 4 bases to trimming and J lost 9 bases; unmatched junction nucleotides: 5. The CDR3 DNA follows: TGCAGCGTTGGGGACAGGTCGAGGCAGTACTTC. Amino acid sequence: CSVGDRSRQYF.

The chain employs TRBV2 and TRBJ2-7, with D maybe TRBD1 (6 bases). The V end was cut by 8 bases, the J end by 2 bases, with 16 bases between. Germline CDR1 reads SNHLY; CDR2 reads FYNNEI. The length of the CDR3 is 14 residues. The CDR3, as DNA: TGTGCCAGCTACACCCCGGGACAACCCTACGAGCAGTACTTC. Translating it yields CASYTPGQPYEQYF.

Written as DNA, the CDR3 is TGTGCCAGCAGCCGACAACCACTAGCGTTTAACAATGAGCAGTTCTTC. It yields the protein CASSRQPLAFNNEQFF. The chain has TRBV14 and TRBJ2-1, with 7 bases lining up with TRBD2. With 4 bases clipped from V and 5 bases from J, the junction kept 11 bases outside the gene matches. Germline CDR1 is SGHDN and CDR2 is FVKESK. The CDR3 loop spans 16 amino acids.

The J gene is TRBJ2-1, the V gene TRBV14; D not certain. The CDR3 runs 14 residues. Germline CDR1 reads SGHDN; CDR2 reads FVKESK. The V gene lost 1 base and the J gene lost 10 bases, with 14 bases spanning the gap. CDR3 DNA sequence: TGTGCCAGCAGCCAAGCGGTAGGAGTAGTCGAGCAGTTCTTC. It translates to CASSQAVGVVEQFF.